This record looks at one TCR beta chain sequence and its context. This record belongs to a study of blood T cell repertoires in COVID-19. Trimming shortened V by 0 bases and J by 2 bases, and 10 bases separated the two germline ends. CDR3 size: 15 residues. Germline values: CDR1 SGHRS, CDR2 YFSETQ. Assay used: immunoSEQ multiplex PCR; TCRdb lists only in-frame clones, some missing. The table records under 200,000 clones, approximately 90% of them present only once. This chain connects TRBV5-1 to TRBJ2-3, with D unclear. Material for sequencing was peripheral blood. The TCR originated in a middle-aged man with active or convalescent COVID-19. CDR3 protein: CASSLAIAATDTQYF. The CDR3 region has the DNA TGCGCCAGCAGCTTGGCGATAGCAGCCACAGATACGCAGTATTTT.